This is a list of T cell receptor beta chains from one sample in a study of control samples from healthy donors and cancer patients. Sequencing was performed with immunoSEQ multiplex PCR; in TCRdb, only in-frame clones are kept and a portion is missing. The sample consists of around 79,000 clones, 93% of them appearing once. Sequencing input: PBMCs. The origin of the receptors is a woman aged 40-49 years with lung cancer. Both conserved end residues are trimmed from each CDR3. D genes are given only for firm matches.

TRBV5-6 | NA | ASSYWEKETQY
TRBV6-1 | NA | ASSEFGQLAYEQY
TRBV2 | NA | ASRRGSAPLFNQPQH
TRBV10-3 | NA | ATAGARAEAF
TRBV9 | NA | ASSDSGANVLT
TRBV7-8 | NA | ASSLGGQGSYGYT
TRBV5-1 | NA | ASSPGDRVGGTEAF
TRBV2 | TRBD2 | ASSQLAGDYNEQF
TRBV30 | NA | AWSVQFNEQF
TRBV6-4 | TRBD1 | ASSDTPGQGNYGYT
TRBV7-9 | TRBD2 | ASSTGPGGPQETQY
TRBV6-5 | NA | ASIRDTRRGTQY
TRBV28 | NA | ASSSGTARSGANVLT
TRBV6-5 | NA | ASKQGNEKLF
TRBV10-1 | NA | ASSEEGGPRDTQY
TRBV2 | TRBD1 | ASSEGIQGVPEAF
TRBV12-3/TRBV12-4 | NA | ASSLWGGEKLF